The rows below give T cell receptor beta chains drawn from one sample of a study of T cell responses to AZD1222 COVID-19 vaccine. TCRdb keeps only in-frame clones here, not all; method: immunoSEQ multiplex PCR. The sample has 100,000 to 150,000 clones; around 90% are singletons. Sequencing used peripheral blood, obtained 28 days after the second AZD1222 dose. All receptors derive from an adult who received the AZD1222 COVID-19 vaccine. CDR3s include the opening cysteine and the closing phenylalanine or tryptophan. D genes are given only for firm matches. Some rows mark clone size as missing; the rest say once, few, many or name a class of expanded clone.

D gene,V gene,clone size,J gene,CDR3 DNA,CDR3 protein
NA,TRBV19,NA,TRBJ1-5,TGTGCCAGTAGTATGGGTCTGGGCAATCAGCCCCAGCATTTT,CASSMGLGNQPQHF
TRBD1,TRBV28,few,TRBJ2-5,TGTGCCAGTACCTGGACGGGACAGGGGACCCAAGAGACCCAGTACTTC,CASTWTGQGTQETQYF
NA,TRBV7-2,once,TRBJ2-2,TGTGCCAGCAGGTCTAGGGCCCCGGAGACCGGGGAGCTGTTTTTT,CASRSRAPETGELFF
TRBD2,TRBV6-5,NA,TRBJ2-1,TGTGCCAGCAGTCAATATAGCGGGGGGCTCAATGAGCAGTTCTTC,CASSQYSGGLNEQFF
NA,TRBV7-2,NA,TRBJ2-1,TGTGCCAGCAGCTTGGTGGGACGATGGAATGAGCAGTTCTTC,CASSLVGRWNEQFF
NA,TRBV11-2,NA,TRBJ2-1,TGTGCCAGCAGCTGGGGCAGGGAATACAATGAGCAGTTCTTC,CASSWGREYNEQFF
NA,TRBV7-8,NA,TRBJ1-6,TGTGCCAGCAGCTTAATGGTGGATAATTCACCCCTCCACTTT,CASSLMVDNSPLHF
NA,TRBV19,NA,TRBJ1-5,TGTGCCAGTTCACTCAAGGGGGGGTTAGAGCCCCAGCATTTT,CASSLKGGLEPQHF
TRBD1,TRBV2,once,TRBJ2-7,TGTGCCAGCACCATGGGACAGGACCGCTCCTACGAGCAGTACTTC,CASTMGQDRSYEQYF
TRBD2,TRBV9,NA,TRBJ2-1,TGTGCCAGCAGCGTAGACGGGGGGGATTACAATGAGCAGTTCTTC,CASSVDGGDYNEQFF
TRBD1,TRBV7-2,NA,TRBJ1-5,TGTGCCAGCAGCTTACAGGGGGCGCCCAATCAGCCCCAGCATTTT,CASSLQGAPNQPQHF
NA,TRBV27,NA,TRBJ1-4,TGTGCCAGCAGTTTATCAGGGATGTTTGAAAAACTGTTTTTT,CASSLSGMFEKLFF
NA,TRBV7-2,NA,TRBJ2-7,TGTGCCAGCAGCCTAGCCATAGTTCCCTACGAGCAGTACTTC,CASSLAIVPYEQYF
NA,TRBV3-1/TRBV3-2,NA,TRBJ1-4,TGTGCCAGCAGCCAGCCCCTAAGGACGAGACTGAATGAAAAACTGTTTTTT,CASSQPLRTRLNEKLFF
NA,TRBV5-6,NA,TRBJ1-2,TGTGCCAGCAGCTTGGCGGAAATATGGGGTAACTATGGCTACACCTTC,CASSLAEIWGNYGYTF
NA,TRBV30,NA,TRBJ1-2,TGTGCCTCTCATGGGAACTATGGCTACACCTTC,CASHGNYGYTF
TRBD1,TRBV19,NA,TRBJ1-5,TGTGCCAGTAGTAGCGGGACAGGGGCCAATCAGCCCCAGCATTTT,CASSSGTGANQPQHF
NA,TRBV5-5,NA,TRBJ2-7,TGTGCCAGCAGCCCCCCTCGGGGCAGCACCTACGAGCAGTACTTC,CASSPPRGSTYEQYF
NA,TRBV6-1,NA,TRBJ1-2,TGTGCCAGCAGTGAAGGGATCGTTGGGGGCTACACCTTC,CASSEGIVGGYTF
NA,TRBV6-5,NA,TRBJ2-7,TGTGCCAGCAGGCCTCAGGAGGCCGGAATATACGAGCAGTACTTC,CASRPQEAGIYEQYF
NA,TRBV4-3,NA,TRBJ2-7,TGCGCCAGCAGCCCTGGGGGATCCGAGCAGTACTTC,CASSPGGSEQYF
TRBD1,TRBV5-6,NA,TRBJ1-5,TGTGCCAGCAGCTTGGGGGCCGGACAGGTTAATCAGCCCCAGCATTTT,CASSLGAGQVNQPQHF
TRBD1,TRBV7-9,NA,TRBJ2-7,TGTGCCAGCAGCTTAGCGCAGGGGGCAGGGGAGCAGTACTTC,CASSLAQGAGEQYF